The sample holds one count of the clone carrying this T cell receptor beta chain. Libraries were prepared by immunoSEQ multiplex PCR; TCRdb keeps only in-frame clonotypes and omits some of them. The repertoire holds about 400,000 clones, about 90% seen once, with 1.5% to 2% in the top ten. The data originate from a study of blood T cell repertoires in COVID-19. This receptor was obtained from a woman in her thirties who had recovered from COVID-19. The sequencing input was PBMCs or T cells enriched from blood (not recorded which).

The CDR3 here is CATKQGMNTEAFF. CDR3 DNA sequence: TGTGCCACCAAGCAGGGGATGAACACTGAAGCTTTCTTT. The chain employs TRBV15 and TRBJ1-1; a possible D gene is TRBD1 (6 bases). V lost 7 bases and J 0 bases, leaving 9 bases between the germline ends. This CDR3 comprises 13 residues. In germline, CDR1 is LNHNV, CDR2 YYDKDF (reference sequence).